This paragraph covers one T cell receptor (beta chain) sequence. Its antigen is not yet known. One base away there is no much larger clone; base qualities are not given. The source of the sample is a study of cytomegalovirus exposure and HLA in healthy donors (dated by TCRdb to about 2017). With respect to the entire study: An earlier analysis of 587 of the donors reported 276 Gb of sequence data and 117 million unique TCR beta sequences obtained from about 200 million T cells. Typing coverage differed by locus: A, B, C, DRB1 and DQB1 were typed in about 620-640 donors, DQA1 in roughly 510, DPA1 in 600 to 610, and DPB1 in about 450. Every discovery cohort repertoire had been produced on one sequencing platform. An earlier analysis of more than 450 of the donors used high-throughput TCR beta sequencing to judge whether each TCR beta V gene segment behaved as functional or pseudogenic. To study patterns of TCR occurrence, a later analysis re-analyzed previously published TCR beta repertoires from several hundred donors and added high-resolution HLA genotyping. Using immunosequencing, the study profiled T cell repertoires from some 670 subjects and related those repertoires to cytomegalovirus serostatus. Among around 400 genotyped donors of the cohort, an average of around 250,000 unique TCR beta nucleotide sequences was sequenced per donor, of which roughly 18% were non-productive. To predict cytomegalovirus infection status, the study brought together high-throughput TCR immunosequencing, statistical association of individual TCRs with disease status, and machine learning. A separate validation cohort of roughly 110 different subjects was used in addition to the roughly 700-subject first cohort. Genome-wide SNP genotypes for about 60% of the 666 donors were used in a later genetic analysis, which treated that subset as a discovery cohort. Of the roughly 400 genotyped donors, over 80% were placed in the genetic ancestry cluster associated with self-reported Caucasian donors. About 5 DR-DQ haplotypes were handled as single units for association and clustering, since linkage in the cohort was strong. HLA typing covered class I and class II loci at four-digit resolution. The later analysis used no new phenotypic data to find candidate immune exposures, relying instead on TCR beta sequences and their occurrence across donors. Alongside the repertoire data, information on donor age, sex, ethnicity and CMV serostatus was compiled. The study aimed to test whether cataloging public T cell receptors could reveal signatures of past pathogen exposure. About 280 gigabases of sequencing data and roughly 80 million unique TCR sequences made up an early release that covered 640 HLA-typed donors. Beyond this particular receptor, the publication reports: In a later genetic analysis, a missense DCLRE1C variant was associated with V-gene and J-gene trimming of TCR beta chains, and the association was replicated in an independent cohort. The only immune exposure information available for the cohort was CMV serostatus. Because the 87-base-pair reads could not distinguish some IMGT-functional V segments, including TRBV6-2 and TRBV6-3, those segments were excluded. Across donors, most TCR sequences were observed very rarely, whereas some public TCRs were present in many individuals. Roughly uniform sequencing depth across donors was assumed in presence/absence analyses, although this assumption may not hold. A cluster of highly shared sequence variants was judged likely to be a technical artifact of the sequencing pipeline. Linkage disequilibrium might explain the correlated functional status among segregating V segments, but an unknown experimental factor could not be excluded. According to a later genetic analysis, donors in an Asian-associated ancestry cluster had fewer N-insertions in productive TCRs than the approximately 610-donor mean. In vitro tests confirmed that a few of the cytomegalovirus-associated TCR beta chains recognize cytomegalovirus antigens. Compared with equally common non-associated chains, HLA-associated TCR beta chains in a later analysis were more clonally expanded and had lower generation probabilities. The authors suggested that the approach could potentially be generalized to other disease states and immunological phenotypes. Most CMV-associated TCR beta chains appeared to be HLA-restricted in a later analysis, and the HLA associations seemed to be driven largely by CMV exposure. At a false discovery rate of 0.05, a later analysis linked roughly 17,000 TCR beta sequences to specific HLA alleles. Because counts were too low, about 15 rarely observed V segments, including chromosome 9 orphons, were left out of the earlier analysis of 500 to 750 of the donors. A further reported finding was that TCR beta sequences accurately predicted the HLA-A and HLA-B alleles for most subjects in the first cohort. In a later analysis, the rate of TCR association differed among HLA loci, with DRB1 alleles having the most associated TCRs and HLA-C alleles having the fewest. The study listed 164 TCR beta chains as associated with cytomegalovirus. Broadly in line with IMGT annotations, most TCR beta V segments showed up in productive rearrangements about 87% or about 30% of the time in an earlier analysis of 450 to 750 of the donors. Assigning TCR associations to individual alleles was difficult when HLA alleles, especially DR and DQ, strongly co-occurred. The cohort was sequenced for TCR beta chains only, and without alpha or paired-chain data the features that could be detected were limited. Cytomegalovirus status was reported to be diagnosed by the classifier with high specificity and sensitivity in both the original and validation cohorts. A later analysis reported that several top co-occurrence clusters appeared linked to parvovirus B19, influenza, CMV and Epstein-Barr virus. Because HLA typing was missing for some donors at each locus, association tests included only the typed subset.

The library was built by means of the immunoSEQ multiplex PCR assay. For the multiplex PCR, a mixture combining 60 forward primers for TCR Vbeta segments and 13 reverse primers for TCR Jbeta segments was used. A multiplex PCR assay on genomic DNA amplified the CDR3 region of rearranged TCR beta genes. Amplified TCR beta libraries were sequenced as 87-base-pair reads on the Illumina HiSeq System. For the original study's pipeline: A later analysis tallied 75 million to 85 million unique TCR beta chains across the 660 or so repertoires, and some 10 million of those chains were shared by two or more donors. A nearest-neighbor algorithm error-corrected the raw reads and collapsed the reads into unique sequences, merging closely related sequences to remove PCR and sequencing errors. V, D and J gene segments were assigned by aligning CDR3 sequences to IMGT reference sequences. For a sequence to be retained, a match of at least six nucleotides was required to both a V gene segment and a J gene segment. Rearrangements were called productive when the CDR3 lacked stop codons and stayed in frame with V and J; all others were non-productive. Following IMGT convention, CDR3 was defined as the stretch from the second conserved V-encoded cysteine to the conserved J-encoded phenylalanine. The earlier analysis of fewer than 750 of the donors excluded sequences that lacked an unambiguous match to a single V gene segment. An earlier analysis of fewer than 750 of the donors classified V segments as functional when productive rearrangements were above 56.7% and as segregating when the standard deviation between donors was above 5%. A statistical classification framework was developed to diagnose cytomegalovirus status using the catalog of TCR beta chain sequences. A later analysis assigned V and J genes by comparing TCR nucleotide sequences with IMGT/GENE-DB human TR gene sequences. In a later analysis, CDR3 sequences and most-parsimonious VDJ recombination scenarios were assigned using the TCRdist pipeline. A later analysis defined each TCR beta chain by its CDR3 amino acid sequence plus V-gene family, and excluded reads lacking a unique V-gene family. As a way to deal with suspected cross-contamination and a sequencing artifact, a later analysis dropped approximately 590 nucleotide sequences that were highly shared and had low generation probability. A later analysis calculated a clonal expansion index for each public chain from normalized within-repertoire ranks of inferred template counts. Generation probabilities in a later analysis came from a VDJ recombination model fitted to out-of-frame rearrangements, and those results were checked against IGoR. A later analysis scored TCR-TCR, TCR-HLA and TCR-CMV co-occurrence with hypergeometric tests, applying a repertoire-size bias correction to TCR pairs. False discovery rates were estimated in a later analysis by permuting HLA or CMV assignments 20 times. A later analysis grouped co-occurring TCRs with DBSCAN, adding TCRdist sequence similarity when clustering within HLA-allele-positive subsets. Repertoires with fewer than 30,000 or more than 120,000 public chains, plus five repertoires with anomalous nucleotide sharing, were excluded from co-occurrence clustering. The source is immuneACCESS, and TCRdb retained only in-frame sequences with V and J called. Part of the clones is not carried over; for the studies checked, unresolved V genes explain less than half of this, and the remainder is unexplained. D and trimming were read from the DNA, whereas the V and J calls and clone size are those reported in that table. The sample profile shows under 130,000 clones; almost 80% of them were found once. 4% of the sample is held by the ten biggest clonotypes.

The cohort comprised 710 or so healthy bone marrow donors. At the time of sampling, every cohort member was nominally healthy, though immune exposures that went unrecorded were likely present. The donor was CMV seropositive and was included in the group of 250 to 300 seropositive cohort members. Every donor gave a peripheral blood sample, and the peripheral blood mononuclear cells from that sample were used for TCR beta sequencing. The Qiagen DNeasy Blood Extraction Kit was used to extract genomic DNA from the blood cell samples. According to the germline V gene (reference sequence), CDR1 reads LNHDA and CDR2 reads SQIVND. The CDR3 runs 15 amino acids, cysteine and phenylalanine included. CDR3 DNA only is kept here, 45 bases in frame from base 1. V loses 4 bases at its end and J loses 6 bases; junction bases beyond the gene matches: 5.

This sequence uses TRBV19 and TRBJ2-2; 10 central nucleotides agree with TRBD1. This clonotype was sampled from a man in his fifties in good health and CMV-seropositive. Source material: PBMCs. The DNA reads as follows: TGTGCCAGTAGTAAGAGACAGGGGGCTGCCGGGGAGCTGTTTTTT. The encoded protein is CASSKRQGAAGELFF.